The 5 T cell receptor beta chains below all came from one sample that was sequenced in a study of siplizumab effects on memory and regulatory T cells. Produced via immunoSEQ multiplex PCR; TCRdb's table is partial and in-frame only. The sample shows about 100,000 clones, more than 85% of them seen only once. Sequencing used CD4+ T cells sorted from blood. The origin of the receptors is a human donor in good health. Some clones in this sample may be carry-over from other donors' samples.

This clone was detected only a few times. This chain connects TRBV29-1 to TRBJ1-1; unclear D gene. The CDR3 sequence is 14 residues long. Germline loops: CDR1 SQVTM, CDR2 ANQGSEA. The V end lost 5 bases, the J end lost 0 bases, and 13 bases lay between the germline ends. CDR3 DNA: TGCAGCGTTCAACGGACGCCTATGAACACTGAAGCTTTCTTT. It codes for CSVQRTPMNTEAFF.

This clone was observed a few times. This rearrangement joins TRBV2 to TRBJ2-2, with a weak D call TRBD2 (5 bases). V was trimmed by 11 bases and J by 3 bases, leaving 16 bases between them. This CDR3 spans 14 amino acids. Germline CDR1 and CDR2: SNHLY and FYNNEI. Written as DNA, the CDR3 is TGTGCCGAACAACTCGGGGAATACACCGGGGAGCTGTTTTTT. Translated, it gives CAEQLGEYTGELFF.

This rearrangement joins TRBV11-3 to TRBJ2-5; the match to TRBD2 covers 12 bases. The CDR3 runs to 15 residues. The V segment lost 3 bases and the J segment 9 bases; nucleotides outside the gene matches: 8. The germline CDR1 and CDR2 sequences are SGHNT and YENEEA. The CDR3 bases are TGTGCCAGCAGCTTTGGACTAGCGGGGCAGGGGGCCCAGTACTTC. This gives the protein CASSFGLAGQGAQYF.

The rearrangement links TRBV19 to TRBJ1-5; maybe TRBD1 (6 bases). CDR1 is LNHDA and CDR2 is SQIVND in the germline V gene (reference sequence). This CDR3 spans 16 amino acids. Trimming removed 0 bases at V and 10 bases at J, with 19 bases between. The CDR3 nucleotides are TGTGCCAGTAGTATAGACAGGCCCCAGGGGCACAGCCCCCAGCATTTT. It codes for CASSIDRPQGHSPQHF.

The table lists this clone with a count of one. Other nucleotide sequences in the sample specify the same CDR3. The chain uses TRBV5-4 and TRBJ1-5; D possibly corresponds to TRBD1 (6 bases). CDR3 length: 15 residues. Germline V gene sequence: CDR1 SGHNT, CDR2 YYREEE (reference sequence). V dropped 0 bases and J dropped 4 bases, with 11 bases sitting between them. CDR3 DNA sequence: TGTGCCAGCAGCTTGGACCAGGGGCCGAATCAGCCCCAGCATTTT. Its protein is CASSLDQGPNQPQHF.